The source of this TCR beta chain is a study of blood T cell repertoires in COVID-19. In germline, CDR1 is SNHLY, CDR2 FYNNEI. Trimming shortened V by 5 bases and J by 0 bases, and 5 bases separated the two germline ends. The CDR3 has 12 residues. Clones were sequenced by immunoSEQ multiplex PCR, and TCRdb holds only the in-frame ones, with some missing. Seen here are 20,000 to 30,000 clones, roughly 89% observed once, and the top ten hold roughly 1.8%. This chain joins TRBV2 and TRBJ2-7; D remains unclear. The sequence derives from a woman in her sixties with active COVID-19. Material for sequencing was peripheral blood. For the CDR3, the DNA is TGTGCCAGCAGTCCGAGCTCCTACGAGCAGTACTTC. Encoded protein: CASSPSSYEQYF.